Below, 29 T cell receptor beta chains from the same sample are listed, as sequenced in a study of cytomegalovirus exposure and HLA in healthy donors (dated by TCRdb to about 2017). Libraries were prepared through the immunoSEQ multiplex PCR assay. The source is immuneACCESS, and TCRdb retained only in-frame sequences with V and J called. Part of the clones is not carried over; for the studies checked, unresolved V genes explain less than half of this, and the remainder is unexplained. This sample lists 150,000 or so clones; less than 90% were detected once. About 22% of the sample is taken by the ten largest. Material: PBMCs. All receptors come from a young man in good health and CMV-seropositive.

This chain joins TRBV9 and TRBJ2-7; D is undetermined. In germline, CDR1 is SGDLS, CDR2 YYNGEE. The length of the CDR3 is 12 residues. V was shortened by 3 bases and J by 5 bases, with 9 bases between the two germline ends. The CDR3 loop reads CASSGLRDEQYF. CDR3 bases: TGTGCCAGCAGCGGACTCCGGGACGAGCAGTACTTC.

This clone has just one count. CDR3 in amino acids: CASSLVRAAGSYGYTF. For the CDR3, the DNA is TGTGCCAGCAGCTTGGTCCGGGCCGCGGGTTCCTATGGCTACACCTTC. The chain employs TRBV5-6 and TRBJ1-2; D unresolved. V was clipped by 0 bases and J by 4 bases, with 16 bases between them. Germline V gene sequence: CDR1 SGHDT, CDR2 YYEEEE. CDR3 length equals 16 residues. Together with reference TRBV5-6 and TRBJ1-2, the CDR3 gives the full variable domain: DAGVTQSPTHLIKTRGQQVTLRCSPKSGHDTVSWYQQALGQGPQFIFQYYEEEERQRGNFPDRFSGHQFPNYSSELNVNALLLGDSALYLCASSLVRAAGSYGYTFGSGTRLTVV.

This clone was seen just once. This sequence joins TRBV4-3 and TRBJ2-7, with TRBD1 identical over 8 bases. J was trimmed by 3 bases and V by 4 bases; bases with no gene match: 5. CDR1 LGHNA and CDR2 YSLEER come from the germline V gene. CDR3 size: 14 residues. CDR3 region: CASSPGQGIYEQYF. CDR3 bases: TGCGCCAGCAGCCCAGGACAGGGAATCTACGAGCAGTACTTC.

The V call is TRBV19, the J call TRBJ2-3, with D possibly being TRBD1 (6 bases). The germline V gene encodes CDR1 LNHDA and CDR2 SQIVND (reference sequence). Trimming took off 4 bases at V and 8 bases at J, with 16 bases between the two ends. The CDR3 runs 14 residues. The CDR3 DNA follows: TGTGCCAGTAGTAAGTGGACAGAGGAAGGTACGCAGTATTTT. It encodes CASSKWTEEGTQYF. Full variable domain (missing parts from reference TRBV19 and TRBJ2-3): DGGITQSPKYLFRKEGQNVTLSCEQNLNHDAMYWYRQDPGQGLRLIYYSQIVNDFQKGDIAEGYSVSREKKESFPLTVTSAQKNPTAFYLCASSKWTEEGTQYFGPGTRLTVL.

The chain's CDR3 is CASSYEGNSPLHF. The DNA of the CDR3 is TGTGCCAGCAGTTATGAGGGTAATTCACCCCTCCACTTT. The chain couples TRBV6-5 to TRBJ1-6; D ambiguous. The CDR3 extends over 13 amino acids. Deletions cut 3 bases from V and 6 bases from J, with 6 bases between. Per germline, CDR1 MNHEY and CDR2 SVGAGI.

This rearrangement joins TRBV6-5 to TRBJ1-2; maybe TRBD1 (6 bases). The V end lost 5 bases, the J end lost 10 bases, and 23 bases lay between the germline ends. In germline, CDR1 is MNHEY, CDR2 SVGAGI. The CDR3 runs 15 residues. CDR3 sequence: CASSPRLTGGGDYTF. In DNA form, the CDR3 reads TGTGCCAGCAGTCCCCGGCTAACGGGGGGCGGGGACTACACCTTC.

CDR3 sequence: CTSSQDEGSGETQYF. CDR3 nucleotide sequence: TGCACCAGCAGCCAAGATGAGGGTAGCGGGGAGACCCAGTACTTC. This chain joins TRBV1 and TRBJ2-5; the D call TRBD2 from the table was never checked on the DNA. TRBV1 is reported as a pseudogene. The CDR3 has 15 amino acids.

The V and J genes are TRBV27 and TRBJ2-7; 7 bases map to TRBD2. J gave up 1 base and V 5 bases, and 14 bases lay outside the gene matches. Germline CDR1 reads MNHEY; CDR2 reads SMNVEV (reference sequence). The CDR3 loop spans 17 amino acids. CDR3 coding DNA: TGTGCCAGCAGTCCCCAACTAGCGCGACTCAATTCCTACGAGCAGTACTTC. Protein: CASSPQLARLNSYEQYF.

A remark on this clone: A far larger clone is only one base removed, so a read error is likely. CDR3 sequence (DNA): TGTGCCAGCAACAGACAGGAGAACACTGAAGCTTTCTTT. It encodes CASNRQENTEAFF. The V call is TRBV6-6, the J call TRBJ1-1, with D perhaps TRBD1 (6 bases). The ends were cut back, 7 bases at V and 1 base at J, with 10 bases in the middle. The CDR3 is 13 amino acids. Germline V gene lookup returns CDR1 MNHNY and CDR2 SVGAGI (reference sequence).

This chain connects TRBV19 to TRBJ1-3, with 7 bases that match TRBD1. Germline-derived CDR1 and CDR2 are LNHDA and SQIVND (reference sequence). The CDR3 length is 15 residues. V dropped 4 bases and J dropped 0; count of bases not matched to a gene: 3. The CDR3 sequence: CASSTRQGSGNTIYF. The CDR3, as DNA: TGTGCCAGTAGTACCAGACAGGGCTCTGGAAACACCATATATTTT.

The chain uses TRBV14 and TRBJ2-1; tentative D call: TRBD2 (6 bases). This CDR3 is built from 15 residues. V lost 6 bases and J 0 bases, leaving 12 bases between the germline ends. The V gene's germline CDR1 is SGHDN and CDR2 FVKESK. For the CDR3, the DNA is TGTGCCAGCAGAGTACGGGAGACCTCCTACAATGAGCAGTTCTTC. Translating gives CASRVRETSYNEQFF.

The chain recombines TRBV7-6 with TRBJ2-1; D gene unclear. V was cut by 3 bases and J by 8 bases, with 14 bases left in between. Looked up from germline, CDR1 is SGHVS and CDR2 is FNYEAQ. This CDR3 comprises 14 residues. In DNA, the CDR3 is TGTGCCAGCAGCTTCGGCCTCCTGGGCGATGAGCAGTTCTTC. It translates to CASSFGLLGDEQFF. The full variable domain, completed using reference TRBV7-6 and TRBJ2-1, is GAGVSQSPRYKVTKRGQDVALRCDPISGHVSLYWYRQALGQGPEFLTYFNYEAQQDKSGLPNDRFSAERPEGSISTLTIQRTEQRDSAMYRCASSFGLLGDEQFFGPGTRLTVL.

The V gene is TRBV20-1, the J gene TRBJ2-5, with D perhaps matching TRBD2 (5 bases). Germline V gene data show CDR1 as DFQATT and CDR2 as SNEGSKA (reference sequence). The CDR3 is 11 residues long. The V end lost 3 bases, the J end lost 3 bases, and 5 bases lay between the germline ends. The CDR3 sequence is CSARREETQYF. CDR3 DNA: TGCAGTGCTAGGAGGGAAGAGACCCAGTACTTC.

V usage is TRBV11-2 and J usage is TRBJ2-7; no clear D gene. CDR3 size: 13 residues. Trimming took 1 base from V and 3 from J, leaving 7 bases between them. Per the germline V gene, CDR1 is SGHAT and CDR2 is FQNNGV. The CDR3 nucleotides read TGTGCCAGCAGCTTAGGGGCTGGCTACGAGCAGTACTTC. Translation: CASSLGAGYEQYF.

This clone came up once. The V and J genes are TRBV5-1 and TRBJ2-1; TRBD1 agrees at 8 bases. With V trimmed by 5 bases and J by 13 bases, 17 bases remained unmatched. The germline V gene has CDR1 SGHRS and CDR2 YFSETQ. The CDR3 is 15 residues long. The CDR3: CASRATPGQDPQQFF. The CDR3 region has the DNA TGCGCCAGCAGGGCTACCCCGGGACAGGACCCTCAACAGTTCTTC.

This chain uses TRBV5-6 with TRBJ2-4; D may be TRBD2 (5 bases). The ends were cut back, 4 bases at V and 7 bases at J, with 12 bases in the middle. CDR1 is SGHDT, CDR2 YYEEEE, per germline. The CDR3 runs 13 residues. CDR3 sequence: CASSGSRGNIQYF. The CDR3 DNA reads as TGTGCCAGCAGCGGTAGTCGAGGGAACATTCAGTACTTC.

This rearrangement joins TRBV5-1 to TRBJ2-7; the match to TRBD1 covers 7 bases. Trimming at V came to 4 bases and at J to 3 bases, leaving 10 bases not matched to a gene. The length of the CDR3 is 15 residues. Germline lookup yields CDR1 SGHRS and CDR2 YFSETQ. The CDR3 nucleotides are TGCGCCAGCAGCCCTGACAGGGTCAGCCTCTACGAGCAGTACTTC. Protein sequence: CASSPDRVSLYEQYF.

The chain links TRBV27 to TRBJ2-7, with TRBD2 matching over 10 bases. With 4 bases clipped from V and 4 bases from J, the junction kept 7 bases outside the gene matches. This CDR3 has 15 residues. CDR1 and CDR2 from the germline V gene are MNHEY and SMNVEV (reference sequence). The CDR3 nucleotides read TGTGCCAGCAGTTCTCTAGCGGGAGCTGGTTACGAGCAGTACTTC. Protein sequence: CASSSLAGAGYEQYF.

This CDR3 reads CAWRGLGARYEQYF. The CDR3 DNA reads as TGTGCCTGGAGAGGTCTGGGAGCGCGATACGAGCAGTACTTC. The V call is TRBV30, the J call TRBJ2-7; tentative D call: TRBD2 (5 bases). CDR3 length: 14 residues. V was clipped by 3 bases and J by 4 bases, with 16 bases between them. In germline, CDR1 is GTSNPN, CDR2 SVGIG (reference sequence). The whole variable domain, filled in from reference TRBV30 and TRBJ2-7, reads SQTIHQWPATLVQPVGSPLSLECTVEGTSNPNLYWYRQAAGRGLQLLFYSVGIGQISSEVPQNLSASRPQDRQFILSSKKLLLSDSGFYLCAWRGLGARYEQYFGPGTRLTVT.

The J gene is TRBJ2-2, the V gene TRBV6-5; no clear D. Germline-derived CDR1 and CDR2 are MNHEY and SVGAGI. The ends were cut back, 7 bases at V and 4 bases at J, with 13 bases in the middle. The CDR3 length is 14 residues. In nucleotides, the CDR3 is TGTGCCAGCATTTCCCCCTCGGGCACCGGGGAGCTGTTTTTT. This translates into CASISPSGTGELFF.

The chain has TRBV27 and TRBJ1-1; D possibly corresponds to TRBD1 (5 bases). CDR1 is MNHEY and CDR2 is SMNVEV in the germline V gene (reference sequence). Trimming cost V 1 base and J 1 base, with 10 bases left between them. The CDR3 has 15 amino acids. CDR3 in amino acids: CASSLFGGWNTEAFF. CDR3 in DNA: TGTGCCAGCAGTTTATTCGGGGGTTGGAACACTGAAGCTTTCTTT.

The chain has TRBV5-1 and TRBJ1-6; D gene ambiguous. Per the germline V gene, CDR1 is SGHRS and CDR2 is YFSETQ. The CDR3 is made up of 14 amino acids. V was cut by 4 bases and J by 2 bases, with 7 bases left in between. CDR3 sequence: CASSLSAYNSPLHF. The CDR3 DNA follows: TGCGCCAGCAGCCTCTCGGCCTATAATTCACCCCTCCACTTT.

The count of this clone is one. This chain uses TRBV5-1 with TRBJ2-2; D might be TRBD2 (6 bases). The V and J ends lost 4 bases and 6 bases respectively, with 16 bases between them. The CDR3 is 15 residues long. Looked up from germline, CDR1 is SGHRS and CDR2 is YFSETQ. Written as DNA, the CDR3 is TGCGCCAGCAGCGATTGGTGGCGGGGAGCCGGGGAGCTGTTTTTT. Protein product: CASSDWWRGAGELFF.

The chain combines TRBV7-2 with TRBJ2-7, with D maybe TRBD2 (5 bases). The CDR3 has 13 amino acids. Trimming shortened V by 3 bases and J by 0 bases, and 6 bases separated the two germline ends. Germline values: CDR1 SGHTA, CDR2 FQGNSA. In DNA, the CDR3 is TGTGCCAGCAGCTTCGGGAACTCCTACGAGCAGTACTTC. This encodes CASSFGNSYEQYF.

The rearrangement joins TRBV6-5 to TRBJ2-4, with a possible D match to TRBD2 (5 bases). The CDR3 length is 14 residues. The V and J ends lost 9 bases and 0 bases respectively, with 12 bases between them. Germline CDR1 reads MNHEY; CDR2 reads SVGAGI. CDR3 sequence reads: CASRSGLAKNIQYF. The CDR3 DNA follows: TGTGCCAGTCGGTCGGGGTTAGCCAAAAACATTCAGTACTTC.

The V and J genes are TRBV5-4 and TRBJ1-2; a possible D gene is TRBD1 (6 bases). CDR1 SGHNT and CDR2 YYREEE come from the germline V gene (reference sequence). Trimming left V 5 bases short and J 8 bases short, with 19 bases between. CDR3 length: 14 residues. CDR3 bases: TGTGCCAGCAGGAGTACCACAGGGTTACGCGGCTACACCTTC. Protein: CASRSTTGLRGYTF.

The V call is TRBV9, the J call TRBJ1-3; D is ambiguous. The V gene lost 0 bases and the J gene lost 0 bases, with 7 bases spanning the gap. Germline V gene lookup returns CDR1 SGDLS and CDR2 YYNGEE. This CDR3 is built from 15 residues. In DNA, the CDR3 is TGTGCCAGCAGCGTAGGCGGCCCCTCTGGAAACACCATATATTTT. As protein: CASSVGGPSGNTIYF.

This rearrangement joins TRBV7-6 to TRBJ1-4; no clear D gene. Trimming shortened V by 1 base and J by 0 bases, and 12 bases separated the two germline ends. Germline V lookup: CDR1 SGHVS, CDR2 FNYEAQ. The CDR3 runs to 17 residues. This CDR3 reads CASSLVLGGTTNEKLFF. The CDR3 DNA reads TGTGCCAGCAGCTTAGTCCTAGGCGGAACAACTAATGAAAAACTGTTTTTT.

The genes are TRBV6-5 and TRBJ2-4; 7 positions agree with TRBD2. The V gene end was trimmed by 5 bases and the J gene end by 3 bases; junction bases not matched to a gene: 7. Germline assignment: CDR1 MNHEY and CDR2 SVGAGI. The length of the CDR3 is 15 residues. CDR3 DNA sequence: TGTGCCAGCAGTCGATCTGGGGGGGGCAAAAACATTCAGTACTTC. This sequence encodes CASSRSGGGKNIQYF.